The TCR beta chain described here comes from a study of blood T cell repertoires in COVID-19. Study in general: Acute and convalescent COVID-19 samples came from the United States, Italy and Spain. T cells, B-cell-depleted T cells, or PBMCs supplied cDNA or gDNA.

As processed by the authors: Reference gene primer amplification gave nucleated cell count estimates. TCRdb keeps only in-frame clones here, not all; method: immunoSEQ multiplex PCR. V and J calls and clone size are those listed in that table; D and trimming were worked out from the DNA. The sample yields 90,000 or so clones, approximately 87% seen once. The J segment lost 4 bases and the V segment lost 0 bases, leaving 4 bases of the junction unmatched. The CDR3 runs to 15 residues. The V gene's germline CDR1 is SGHAT and CDR2 FQNNGV. The TCR sequence derives from a human donor in a cohort sampled during active COVID-19. V and J are TRBV11-2 and TRBJ2-5; TRBD2 matches at 8 bases. Sequenced sample: peripheral blood. CDR3 nucleotide sequence: TGTGCCAGCAGCTTAGAGGGACTAGATGTAGAGACCCAGTACTTC. It encodes CASSLEGLDVETQYF.